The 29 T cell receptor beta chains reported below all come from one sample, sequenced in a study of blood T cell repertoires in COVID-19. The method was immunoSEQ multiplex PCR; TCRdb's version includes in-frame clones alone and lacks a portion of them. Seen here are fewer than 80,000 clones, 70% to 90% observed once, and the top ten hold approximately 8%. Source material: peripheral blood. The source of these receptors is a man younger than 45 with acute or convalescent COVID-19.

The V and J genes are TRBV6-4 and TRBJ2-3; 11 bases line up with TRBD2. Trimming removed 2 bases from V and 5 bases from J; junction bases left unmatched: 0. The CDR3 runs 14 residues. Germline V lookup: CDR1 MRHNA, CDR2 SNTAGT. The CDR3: CASSDGLAGDTQYF. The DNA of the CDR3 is TGTGCCAGCAGTGACGGACTAGCGGGAGATACGCAGTATTTT.

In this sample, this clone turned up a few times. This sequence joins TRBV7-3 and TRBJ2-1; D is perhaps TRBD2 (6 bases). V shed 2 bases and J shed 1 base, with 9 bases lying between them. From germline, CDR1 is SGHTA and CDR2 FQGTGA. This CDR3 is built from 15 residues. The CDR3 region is CASSLGGMSYNEQFF. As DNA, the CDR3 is TGTGCCAGCAGCTTAGGCGGGATGTCCTACAATGAGCAGTTCTTC.

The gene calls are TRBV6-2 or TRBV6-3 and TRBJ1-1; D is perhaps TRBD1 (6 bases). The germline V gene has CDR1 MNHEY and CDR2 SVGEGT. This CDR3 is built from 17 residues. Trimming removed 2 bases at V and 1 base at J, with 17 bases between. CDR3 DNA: TGTGCCAGCAGTTACGGGGGCATTATGGTCCGGAACACTGAAGCTTTCTTT. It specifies CASSYGGIMVRNTEAFF.

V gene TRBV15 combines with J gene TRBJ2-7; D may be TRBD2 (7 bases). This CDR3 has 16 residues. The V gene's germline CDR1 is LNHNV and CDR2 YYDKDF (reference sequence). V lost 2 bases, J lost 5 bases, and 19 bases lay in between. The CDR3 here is CATSRSPLAEGDEQYF. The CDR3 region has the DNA TGTGCCACCAGCAGATCTCCCCTAGCGGAGGGGGACGAGCAGTACTTC.

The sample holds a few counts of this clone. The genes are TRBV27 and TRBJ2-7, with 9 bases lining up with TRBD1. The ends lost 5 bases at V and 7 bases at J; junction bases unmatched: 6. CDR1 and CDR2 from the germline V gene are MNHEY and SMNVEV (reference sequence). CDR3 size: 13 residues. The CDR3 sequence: CASSRPGTGEQYF. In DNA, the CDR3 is TGTGCCAGCAGTAGACCCGGGACAGGGGAGCAGTACTTC.

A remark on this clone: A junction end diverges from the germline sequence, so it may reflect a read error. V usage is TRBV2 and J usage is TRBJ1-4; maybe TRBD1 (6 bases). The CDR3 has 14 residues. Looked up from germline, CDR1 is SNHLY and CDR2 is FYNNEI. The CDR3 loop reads CASGTRDTSEKLFF. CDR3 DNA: TGCGCTAGCGGAACCCGGGACACTAGTGAAAAACTGTTTTTT.

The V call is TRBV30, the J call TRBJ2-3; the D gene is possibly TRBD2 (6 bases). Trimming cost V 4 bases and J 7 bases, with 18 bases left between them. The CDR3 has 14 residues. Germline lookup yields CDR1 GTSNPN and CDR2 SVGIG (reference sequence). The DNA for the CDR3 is TGTGCCTGGATTCCCGGGGGTCAGGGCCATACGCAGTATTTT. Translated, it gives CAWIPGGQGHTQYF.

The CDR3 nucleotides are TGTGCCACCACCATTCCGGGGGGCAATGAGCAGTTCTTC. It yields the protein CATTIPGGNEQFF. The V and J genes are TRBV24-1 and TRBJ2-1; 7 nucleotides match TRBD2. V was clipped by 8 bases and J by 6 bases; unmatched bases: 6. Germline assignment: CDR1 KGHDR and CDR2 SFDVKD. The CDR3 sequence is 13 residues long.

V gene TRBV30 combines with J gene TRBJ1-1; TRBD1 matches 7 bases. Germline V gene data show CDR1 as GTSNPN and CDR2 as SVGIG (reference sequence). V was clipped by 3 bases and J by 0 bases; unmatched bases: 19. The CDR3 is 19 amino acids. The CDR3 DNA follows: TGTGCCTGGAGCGCGACAGGGCTCGAGGGTTATTGGATGAACACTGAAGCTTTCTTT. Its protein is CAWSATGLEGYWMNTEAFF.

The DNA for the CDR3 is TGTGCCAGCAGCTTAGCGGTACCGGGGAAGGAAGCTTTCTTT. It codes for CASSLAVPGKEAFF. The chain combines TRBV7-9 with TRBJ1-1, with D unresolved. Germline CDR1 reads SEHNR; CDR2 reads FQNEAQ (reference sequence). V was pared by 0 bases and J by 8 bases, with 13 bases between. The CDR3 extends over 14 amino acids.

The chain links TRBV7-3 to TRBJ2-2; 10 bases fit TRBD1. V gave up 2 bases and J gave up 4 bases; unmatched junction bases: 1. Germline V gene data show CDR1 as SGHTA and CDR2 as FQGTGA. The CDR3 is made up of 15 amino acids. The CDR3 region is CASSLGTGVTGELFF. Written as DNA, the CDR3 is TGTGCCAGCAGCTTAGGGACAGGGGTCACCGGGGAGCTGTTTTTT.

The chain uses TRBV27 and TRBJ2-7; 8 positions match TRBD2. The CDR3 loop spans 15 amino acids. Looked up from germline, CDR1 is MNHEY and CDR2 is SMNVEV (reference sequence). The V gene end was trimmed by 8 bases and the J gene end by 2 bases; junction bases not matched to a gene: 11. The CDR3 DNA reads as TGTGCCAGCGGGGAACTGGGCGGGAGGACCTACGAGCAGTACTTC. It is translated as CASGELGGRTYEQYF.

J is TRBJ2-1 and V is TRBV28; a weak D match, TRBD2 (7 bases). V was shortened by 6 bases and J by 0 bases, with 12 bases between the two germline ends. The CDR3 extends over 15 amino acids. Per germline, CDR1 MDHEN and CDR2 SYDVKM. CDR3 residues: CASREGGHSYNEQFF. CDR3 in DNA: TGTGCCAGCAGGGAGGGGGGGCACTCCTACAATGAGCAGTTCTTC. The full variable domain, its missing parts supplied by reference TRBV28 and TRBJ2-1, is DVKVTQSSRYLVKRTGEKVFLECVQDMDHENMFWYRQDPGLGLRLIYFSYDVKMKEKGDIPEGYSVSREKKERFSLILESASTNQTSMYLCASREGGHSYNEQFFGPGTRLTVL.

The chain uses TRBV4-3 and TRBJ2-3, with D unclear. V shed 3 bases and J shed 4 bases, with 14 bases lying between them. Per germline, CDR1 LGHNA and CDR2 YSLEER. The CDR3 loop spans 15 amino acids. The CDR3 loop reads CASSHDRIRADTQYF. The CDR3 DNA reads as TGCGCCAGCAGCCACGACCGCATTCGGGCAGATACGCAGTATTTT.

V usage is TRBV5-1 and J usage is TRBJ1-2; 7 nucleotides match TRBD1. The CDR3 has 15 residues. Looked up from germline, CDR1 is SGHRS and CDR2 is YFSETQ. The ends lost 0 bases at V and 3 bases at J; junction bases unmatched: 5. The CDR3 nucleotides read TGCGCCAGCAGCTTGGAGCCAGGGGGGTACTATGGCTACACCTTC. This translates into CASSLEPGGYYGYTF.

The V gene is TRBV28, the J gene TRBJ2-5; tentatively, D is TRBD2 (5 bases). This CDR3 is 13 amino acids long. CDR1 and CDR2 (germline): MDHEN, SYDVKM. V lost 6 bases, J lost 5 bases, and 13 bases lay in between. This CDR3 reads CASSLRIAETQYF. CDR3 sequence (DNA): TGTGCCAGCAGCCTTAGAATAGCGGAGACCCAGTACTTC.

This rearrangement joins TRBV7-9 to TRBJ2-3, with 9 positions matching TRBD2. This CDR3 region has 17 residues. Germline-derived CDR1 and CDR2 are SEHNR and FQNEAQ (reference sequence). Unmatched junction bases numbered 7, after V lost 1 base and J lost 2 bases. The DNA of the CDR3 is TGTGCCAGCAGCTTAGTGGGGGCGGGAGGGCCCACAGATACGCAGTATTTT. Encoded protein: CASSLVGAGGPTDTQYF.

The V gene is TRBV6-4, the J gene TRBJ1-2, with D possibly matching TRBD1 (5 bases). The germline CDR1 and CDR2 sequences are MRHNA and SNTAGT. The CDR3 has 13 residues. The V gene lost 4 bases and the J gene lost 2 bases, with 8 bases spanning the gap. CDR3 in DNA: TGTGCCAGCAGTGCGGGGGGGAACTATGGCTACACCTTC. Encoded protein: CASSAGGNYGYTF.

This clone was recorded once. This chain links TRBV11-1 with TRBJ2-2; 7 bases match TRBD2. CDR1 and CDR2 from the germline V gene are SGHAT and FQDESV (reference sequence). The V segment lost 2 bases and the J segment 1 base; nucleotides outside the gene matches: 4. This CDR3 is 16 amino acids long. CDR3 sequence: CASSLRASGNTGELFF. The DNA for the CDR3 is TGTGCCAGCAGCTTAAGGGCTAGCGGGAACACCGGGGAGCTGTTTTTT.

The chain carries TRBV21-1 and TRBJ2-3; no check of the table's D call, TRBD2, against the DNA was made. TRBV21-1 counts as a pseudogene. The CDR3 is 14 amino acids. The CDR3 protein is CASSAGRYTDTQYF. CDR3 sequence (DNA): TGTGCCAGCAGCGCCGGGAGATACACAGATACGCAGTATTTT.

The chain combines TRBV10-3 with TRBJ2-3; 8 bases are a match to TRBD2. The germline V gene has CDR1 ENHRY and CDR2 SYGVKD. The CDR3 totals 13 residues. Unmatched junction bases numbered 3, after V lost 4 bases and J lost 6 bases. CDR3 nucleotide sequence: TGTGCCATCAGTGGTTTAGCGGGGGATACGCAGTATTTT. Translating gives CAISGLAGDTQYF.

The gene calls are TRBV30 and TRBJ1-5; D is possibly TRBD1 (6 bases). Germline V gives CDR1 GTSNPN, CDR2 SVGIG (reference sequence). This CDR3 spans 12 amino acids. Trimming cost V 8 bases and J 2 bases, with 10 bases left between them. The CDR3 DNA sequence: TGTGCCCAGGGGTTCGGCAATCAGCCCCAGCATTTT. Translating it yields CAQGFGNQPQHF. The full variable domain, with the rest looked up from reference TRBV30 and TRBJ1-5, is SQTIHQWPATLVQPVGSPLSLECTVEGTSNPNLYWYRQAAGRGLQLLFYSVGIGQISSEVPQNLSASRPQDRQFILSSKKLLLSDSGFYLCAQGFGNQPQHFGDGTRLSIL.

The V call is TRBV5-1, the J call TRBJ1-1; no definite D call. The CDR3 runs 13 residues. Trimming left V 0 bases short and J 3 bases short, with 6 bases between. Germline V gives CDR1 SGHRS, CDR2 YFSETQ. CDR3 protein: CASSLGQDTEAFF. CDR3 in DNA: TGCGCCAGCAGCTTGGGGCAAGACACTGAAGCTTTCTTT.

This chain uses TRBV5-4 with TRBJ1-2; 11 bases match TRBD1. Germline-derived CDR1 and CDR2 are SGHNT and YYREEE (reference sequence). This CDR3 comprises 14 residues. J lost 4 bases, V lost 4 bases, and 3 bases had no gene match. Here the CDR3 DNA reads TGTGCCAGCAGCCCTGGACAGGGGGCCTATGGCTACACCTTC. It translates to CASSPGQGAYGYTF.

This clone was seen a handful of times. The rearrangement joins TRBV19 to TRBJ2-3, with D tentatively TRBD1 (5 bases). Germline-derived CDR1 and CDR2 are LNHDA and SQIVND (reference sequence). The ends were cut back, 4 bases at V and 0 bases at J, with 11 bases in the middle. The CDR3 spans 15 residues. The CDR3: CASSRGQLSTDTQYF. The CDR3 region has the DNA TGTGCCAGTAGTAGAGGACAACTTAGCACAGATACGCAGTATTTT. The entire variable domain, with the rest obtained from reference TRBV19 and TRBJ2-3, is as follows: DGGITQSPKYLFRKEGQNVTLSCEQNLNHDAMYWYRQDPGQGLRLIYYSQIVNDFQKGDIAEGYSVSREKKESFPLTVTSAQKNPTAFYLCASSRGQLSTDTQYFGPGTRLTVL.

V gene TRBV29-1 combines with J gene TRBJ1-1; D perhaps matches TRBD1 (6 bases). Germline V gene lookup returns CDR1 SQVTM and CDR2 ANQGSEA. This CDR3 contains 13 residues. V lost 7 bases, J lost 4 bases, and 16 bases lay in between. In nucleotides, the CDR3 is TGCAGCGGGGGTGGCAGGGGTACCACTGAAGCTTTCTTT. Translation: CSGGGRGTTEAFF.

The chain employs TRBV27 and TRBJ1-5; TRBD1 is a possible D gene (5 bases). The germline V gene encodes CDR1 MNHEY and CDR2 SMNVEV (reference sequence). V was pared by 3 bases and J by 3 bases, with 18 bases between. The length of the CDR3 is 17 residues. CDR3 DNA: TGTGCCAGCAGTTTGGGGAGGGGCGGAGGTGTCAATCAGCCCCAGCATTTT. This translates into CASSLGRGGGVNQPQHF.

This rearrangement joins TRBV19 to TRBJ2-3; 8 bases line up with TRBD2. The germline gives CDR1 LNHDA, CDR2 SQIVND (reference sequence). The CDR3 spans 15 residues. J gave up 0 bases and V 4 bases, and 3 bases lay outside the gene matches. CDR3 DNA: TGTGCCAGTAGTAAACTAGCGGCTAGCACAGATACGCAGTATTTT. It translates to CASSKLAASTDTQYF. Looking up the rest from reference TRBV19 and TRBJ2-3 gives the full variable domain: DGGITQSPKYLFRKEGQNVTLSCEQNLNHDAMYWYRQDPGQGLRLIYYSQIVNDFQKGDIAEGYSVSREKKESFPLTVTSAQKNPTAFYLCASSKLAASTDTQYFGPGTRLTVL.

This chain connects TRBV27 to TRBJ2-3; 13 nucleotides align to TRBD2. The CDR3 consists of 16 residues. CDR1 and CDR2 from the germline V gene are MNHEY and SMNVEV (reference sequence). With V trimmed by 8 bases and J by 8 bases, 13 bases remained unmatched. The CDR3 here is CASAGLAGLMDGTQYF. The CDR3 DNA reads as TGTGCCAGCGCGGGACTAGCGGGACTCATGGACGGTACGCAGTATTTT.